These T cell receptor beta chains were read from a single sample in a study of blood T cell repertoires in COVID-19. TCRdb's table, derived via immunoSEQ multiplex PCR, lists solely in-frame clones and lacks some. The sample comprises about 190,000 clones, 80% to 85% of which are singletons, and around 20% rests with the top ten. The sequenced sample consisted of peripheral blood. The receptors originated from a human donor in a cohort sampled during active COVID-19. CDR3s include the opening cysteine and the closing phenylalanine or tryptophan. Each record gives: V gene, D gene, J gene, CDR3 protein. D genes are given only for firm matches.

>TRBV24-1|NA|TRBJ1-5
CATSKGNQPQHF
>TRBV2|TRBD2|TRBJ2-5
CASSGLAVETQYF
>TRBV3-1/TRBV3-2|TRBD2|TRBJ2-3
CASSQGTSGDTQYF
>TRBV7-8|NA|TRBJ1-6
CASSLTGPSASSSYNSPLHF
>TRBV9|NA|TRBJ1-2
CASSPGSGVSRGYTF
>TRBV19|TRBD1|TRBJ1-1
CASSFAGGRFGPVKAFF
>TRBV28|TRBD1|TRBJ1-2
CASSITVFPGQGKFSSYGYTF
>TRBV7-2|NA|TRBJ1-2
CASSHGLADGYTF
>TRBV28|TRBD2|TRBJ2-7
CASTGMAGVGEQYF
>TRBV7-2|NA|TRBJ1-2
CASSLESNYGYTF
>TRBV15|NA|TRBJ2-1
CATSRDRGDWGEQFF
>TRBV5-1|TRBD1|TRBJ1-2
CASSPPGQPYGYTF
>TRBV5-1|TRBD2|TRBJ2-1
CASRSLPSGNNEQFF
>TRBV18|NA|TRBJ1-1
CASSRGRDEAFF
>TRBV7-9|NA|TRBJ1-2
CASSLQGKEGYTF
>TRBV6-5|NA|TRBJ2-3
CASRGTSSTDTQYF
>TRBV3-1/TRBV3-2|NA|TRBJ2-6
CASTGIGTGANVLTF
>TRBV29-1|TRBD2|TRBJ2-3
CSVGGGLAENTDTQYF
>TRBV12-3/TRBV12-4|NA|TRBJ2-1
CASNRAPYNEQFF
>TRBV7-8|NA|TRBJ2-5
CASIVPGRGNYQETQYF
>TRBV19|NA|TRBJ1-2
CASGGRAGLIGYTF
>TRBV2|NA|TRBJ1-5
CASSGGVRVQPQHF
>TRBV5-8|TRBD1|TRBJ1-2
CASSLGQGWYTF
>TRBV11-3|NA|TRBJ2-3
CASTLSPYPQDTQYF
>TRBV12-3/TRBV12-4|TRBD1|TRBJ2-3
CASSQGETDTQYF
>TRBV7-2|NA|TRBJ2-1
CASSLGGGPYNEQFF
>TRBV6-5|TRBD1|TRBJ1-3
CASRRDRGLQVYF
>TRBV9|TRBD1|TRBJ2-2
CASSPRDRAAGELFF
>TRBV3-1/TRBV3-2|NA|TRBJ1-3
CASSPVGGSGNTIYF